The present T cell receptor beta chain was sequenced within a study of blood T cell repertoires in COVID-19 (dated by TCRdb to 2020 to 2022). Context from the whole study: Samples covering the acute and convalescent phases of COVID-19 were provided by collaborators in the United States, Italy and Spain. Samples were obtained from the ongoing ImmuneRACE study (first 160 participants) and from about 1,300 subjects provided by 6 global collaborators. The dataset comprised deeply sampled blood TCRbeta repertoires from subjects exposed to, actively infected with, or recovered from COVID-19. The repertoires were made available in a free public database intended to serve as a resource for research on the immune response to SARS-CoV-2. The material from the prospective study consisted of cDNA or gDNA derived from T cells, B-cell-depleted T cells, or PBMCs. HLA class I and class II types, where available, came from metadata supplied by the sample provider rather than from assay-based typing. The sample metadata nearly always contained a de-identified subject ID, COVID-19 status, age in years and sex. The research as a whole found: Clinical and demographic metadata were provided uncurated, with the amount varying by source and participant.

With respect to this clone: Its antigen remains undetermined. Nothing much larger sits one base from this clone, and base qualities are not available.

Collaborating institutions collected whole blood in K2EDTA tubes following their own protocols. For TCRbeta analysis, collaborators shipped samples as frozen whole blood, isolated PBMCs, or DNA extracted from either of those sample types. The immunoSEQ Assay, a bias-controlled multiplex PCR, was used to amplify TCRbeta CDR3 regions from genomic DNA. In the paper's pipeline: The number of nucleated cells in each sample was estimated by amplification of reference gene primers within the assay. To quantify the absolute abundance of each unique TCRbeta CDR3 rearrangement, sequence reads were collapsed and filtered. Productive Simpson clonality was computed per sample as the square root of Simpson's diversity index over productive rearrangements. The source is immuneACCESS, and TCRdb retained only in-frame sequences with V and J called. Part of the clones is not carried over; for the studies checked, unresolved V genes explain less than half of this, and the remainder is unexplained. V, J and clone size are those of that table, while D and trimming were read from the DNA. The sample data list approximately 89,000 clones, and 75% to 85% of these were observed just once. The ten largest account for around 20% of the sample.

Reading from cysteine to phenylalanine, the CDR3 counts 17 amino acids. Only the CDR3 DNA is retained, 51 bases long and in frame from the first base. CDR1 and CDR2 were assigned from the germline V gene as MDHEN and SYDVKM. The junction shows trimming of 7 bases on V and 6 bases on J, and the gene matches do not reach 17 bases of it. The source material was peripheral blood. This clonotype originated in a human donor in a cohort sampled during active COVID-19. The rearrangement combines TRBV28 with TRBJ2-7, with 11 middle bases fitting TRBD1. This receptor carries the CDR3 CASTPLRTGGAGLEQYF. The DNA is TGTGCCAGCACCCCCCTCCGGACAGGGGGCGCAGGTCTCGAGCAGTACTTC.